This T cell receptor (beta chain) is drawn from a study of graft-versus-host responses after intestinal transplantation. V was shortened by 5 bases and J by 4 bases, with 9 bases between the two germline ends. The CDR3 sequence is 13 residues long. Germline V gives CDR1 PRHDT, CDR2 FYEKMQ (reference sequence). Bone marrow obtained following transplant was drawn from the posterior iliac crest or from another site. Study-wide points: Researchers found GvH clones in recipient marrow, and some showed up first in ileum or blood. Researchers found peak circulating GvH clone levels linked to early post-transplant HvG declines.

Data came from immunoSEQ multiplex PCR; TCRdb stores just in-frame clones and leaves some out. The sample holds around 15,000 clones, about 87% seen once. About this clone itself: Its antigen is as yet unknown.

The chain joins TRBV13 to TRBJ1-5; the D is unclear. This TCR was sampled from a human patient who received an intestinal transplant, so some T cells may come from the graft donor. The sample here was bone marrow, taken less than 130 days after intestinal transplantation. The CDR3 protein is CASSHGVNQPQHF. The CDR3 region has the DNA TGTGCCAGCAGCCACGGGGTAAATCAGCCCCAGCATTTT.